The 5 T cell receptor beta chains below come from one sample, sequenced in a study of blood T cell repertoires in COVID-19. Profiled with immunoSEQ multiplex PCR; TCRdb holds only in-frame clones, not every one. The table has 450,000 to 500,000 clones, around 87% seen once. The sample taken for sequencing was PBMCs or T cells enriched from blood (not recorded which). These receptors were collected from a woman younger than 30 who had recovered from COVID-19.

The J gene is TRBJ1-1, the V gene TRBV6-5; D unresolved. The germline V gene encodes CDR1 MNHEY and CDR2 SVGAGI. This CDR3 has 16 residues. V lost 2 bases to trimming and J lost 5 bases, with 18 bases between them. In DNA form, the CDR3 reads TGTGCCAGCAGTTACACCGTGTCGCGAGTTCGGACTGAAGCTTTCTTT. It is translated as CASSYTVSRVRTEAFF.

The genes are TRBV12-5 and TRBJ2-4; 9 nucleotides match TRBD1. This CDR3 has 15 residues. Germline loops: CDR1 LGHNT, CDR2 FRNRAP. V shed 5 bases and J 4 bases; nucleotides not matched to a gene: 6. The CDR3 is CASGPPGTGKNIQYF. The CDR3 DNA sequence: TGTGCTAGTGGTCCTCCTGGGACAGGGAAAAACATTCAGTACTTC. Looking up the rest from reference TRBV12-5 and TRBJ2-4 gives the full variable domain: DARVTQTPRHKVTEMGQEVTMRCQPILGHNTVFWYRQTMMQGLELLAYFRNRAPLDDSGMPKDRFSAEMPDATLATLKIQPSEPRDSAVYFCASGPPGTGKNIQYFGAGTRLSVL.

The V gene is TRBV27, the J gene TRBJ2-1; TRBD1 agrees at 7 bases. The CDR3 has 17 amino acids. With 2 bases clipped from V and 3 bases from J, the junction kept 10 bases outside the gene matches. Germline CDR1 is MNHEY and CDR2 is SMNVEV (reference sequence). The DNA for the CDR3 is TGTGCCAGCAGTTTAGCGCCCGCAGGGGGTATCTACAATGAGCAGTTCTTC. This sequence encodes CASSLAPAGGIYNEQFF.

The chain employs TRBV19 and TRBJ1-1; 8 nucleotides agree with TRBD1. CDR3 length equals 16 residues. J gave up 3 bases and V 4 bases, and 10 bases lay outside the gene matches. Germline CDR1 reads LNHDA; CDR2 reads SQIVND (reference sequence). The CDR3 loop reads CASSTTRTGRDTEAFF. The CDR3 DNA reads as TGTGCCAGTAGTACCACTCGGACAGGGAGGGACACTGAAGCTTTCTTT.

This chain connects TRBV5-5 to TRBJ1-6; 7 positions match TRBD1. V was pared by 6 bases and J by 0 bases, with 9 bases of the junction left unmatched. The germline gives CDR1 SGHKS, CDR2 YYEKEE (reference sequence). The CDR3 totals 17 residues. This chain's CDR3 is CASTRVWDSSYNSPLHF. DNA of the CDR3: TGTGCCAGCACCCGGGTTTGGGACAGCTCCTATAATTCACCCCTCCACTTT.